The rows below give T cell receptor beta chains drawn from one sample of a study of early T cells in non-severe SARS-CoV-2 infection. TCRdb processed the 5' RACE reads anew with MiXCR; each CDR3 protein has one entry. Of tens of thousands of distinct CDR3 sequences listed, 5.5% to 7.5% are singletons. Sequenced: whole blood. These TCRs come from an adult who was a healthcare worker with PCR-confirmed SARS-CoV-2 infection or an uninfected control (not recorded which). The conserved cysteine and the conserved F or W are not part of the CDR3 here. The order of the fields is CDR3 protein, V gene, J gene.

CDR3aa: ASRTGTGGSGKSYEQY
v_gene: TRBV12-3/TRBV12-4
j_gene: TRBJ2-7

CDR3aa: ASGRGTPNTGELF
v_gene: TRBV12-5
j_gene: TRBJ2-2

CDR3aa: ASSSATGGSYGYT
v_gene: TRBV7-9
j_gene: TRBJ1-2

CDR3aa: ASSSRTGAMLAF
v_gene: TRBV28
j_gene: TRBJ1-1

CDR3aa: ASSGGGGYQPQH
v_gene: TRBV2
j_gene: TRBJ1-5

CDR3aa: ASSLGERGLAGGTDTQY
v_gene: TRBV5-4
j_gene: TRBJ2-3

CDR3aa: ASSLIQGPGGT
v_gene: TRBV7-8
j_gene: TRBJ1-2

CDR3aa: ASSRTGGTPDTQY
v_gene: TRBV5-5
j_gene: TRBJ2-3

CDR3aa: ASSPDGLPLH
v_gene: TRBV28
j_gene: TRBJ1-6

CDR3aa: ASRPGTDIYEQY
v_gene: TRBV7-6
j_gene: TRBJ2-7

CDR3aa: ASSLGDNYGYT
v_gene: TRBV7-9
j_gene: TRBJ1-2

CDR3aa: ASSYGLSSGNTIY
v_gene: TRBV6-5
j_gene: TRBJ1-3

CDR3aa: ASSLRTGVNYGYT
v_gene: TRBV5-6
j_gene: TRBJ1-2

CDR3aa: ASSAGGNSGELF
v_gene: TRBV12-3/TRBV12-4
j_gene: TRBJ2-2

CDR3aa: SARGNTGIYEQY
v_gene: TRBV20-1
j_gene: TRBJ2-7

CDR3aa: ASRRTGNYGYT
v_gene: TRBV6-1
j_gene: TRBJ1-2

CDR3aa: SASDRVNTGELF
v_gene: TRBV20-1
j_gene: TRBJ2-2

CDR3aa: SASKRDEQF
v_gene: TRBV20-1
j_gene: TRBJ2-1

CDR3aa: ASSPLETDYYGYT
v_gene: TRBV18
j_gene: TRBJ1-2

CDR3aa: ASSFRTGSEQY
v_gene: TRBV27
j_gene: TRBJ2-7

CDR3aa: SAPHRGPIYEQY
v_gene: TRBV20-1
j_gene: TRBJ2-7

CDR3aa: ASSDQRGGRDTQY
v_gene: TRBV2
j_gene: TRBJ2-3

CDR3aa: ASSRRGGENSGNTIY
v_gene: TRBV2
j_gene: TRBJ1-3

CDR3aa: ASSPDLGENEQF
v_gene: TRBV18
j_gene: TRBJ2-1

CDR3aa: SADDGTGYNSPLH
v_gene: TRBV20-1
j_gene: TRBJ1-6

CDR3aa: ASSLGTVSGANVLT
v_gene: TRBV11-2
j_gene: TRBJ2-6

CDR3aa: ATSRASSGLAGINEQF
v_gene: TRBV15
j_gene: TRBJ2-1

CDR3aa: ASSPPQGLEQY
v_gene: TRBV7-6
j_gene: TRBJ2-7

CDR3aa: ASSPYALSPNTEAF
v_gene: TRBV18
j_gene: TRBJ1-1

CDR3aa: ASSEGADRGFYTEAF
v_gene: TRBV2
j_gene: TRBJ1-1

CDR3aa: ASSSGPNYGYT
v_gene: TRBV28
j_gene: TRBJ1-2

CDR3aa: ASSQAELRSSNSPLH
v_gene: TRBV14
j_gene: TRBJ1-6

CDR3aa: ASSPIRAGANVLT
v_gene: TRBV7-6
j_gene: TRBJ2-6

CDR3aa: ASSLDWTQANTGELF
v_gene: TRBV11-2
j_gene: TRBJ2-2

CDR3aa: ASSLMTRGSGANVLT
v_gene: TRBV7-2
j_gene: TRBJ2-6

CDR3aa: ASSPFGTGEETQY
v_gene: TRBV18
j_gene: TRBJ2-5

CDR3aa: ASSPGQGNYGYT
v_gene: TRBV18
j_gene: TRBJ1-2

CDR3aa: ASSVGAGTHNEQF
v_gene: TRBV9
j_gene: TRBJ2-1

CDR3aa: ASRPTGDSGNTIY
v_gene: TRBV5-1
j_gene: TRBJ1-3

CDR3aa: ASRPTASSGNTIY
v_gene: TRBV10-2
j_gene: TRBJ1-3

CDR3aa: ASSPKTSGRENEQF
v_gene: TRBV18
j_gene: TRBJ2-1